This TCR beta chain was identified during a study of CD8 T cells in ankylosing spondylitis. The table lists this clonotype with many counts. One entry per CDR3 protein, called by TCRdb with MiXCR from the 5' RACE reads. The sample consists of 150,000 to 200,000 distinct CDR3 sequences, roughly 12% of them appearing once. Looked up from germline, CDR1 is MNHNS and CDR2 is SASEGT. The CDR3 runs to 18 residues. Germline trimming cut 6 bases from V and 0 bases from J; bases unmatched to any gene: 14. The sequence came from a male donor with ankylosing spondylitis or in good health (not recorded which). Specimen: blood, either unsorted or a sorted T cell fraction (not recorded which). The gene calls are TRBV6-1 and TRBJ1-3; 7 bases agree with TRBD1. The CDR3 spells CASSRPLMGQSSGNTIYF. Here the CDR3 DNA reads TGTGCCAGCAGCCGACCGTTAATGGGACAGTCCTCTGGAAACACCATATATTTT.